These 32 T cell receptor beta chains were sequenced from one sample in a study of human T cells and chemical hapten exposure. Sample time point: patch test 2, 6 weeks after DPC sensitization. The treatment is: therapeutic diphenylcyclopropenone sensitization with weekly scalp DPC. TCRdb fed the RACE reads into MiXCR, producing one record per CDR3 protein. This sample has some 44,000 distinct CDR3 sequences; around 8.9% occur once, and the top ten carry over 14%. The sample consisted of whole blood, taken in connection with sensitization to the hapten diphenylcyclopropenone (DPC). These receptors were obtained from a woman in her thirties or forties with alopecia areata. Some clones in this sample may be carry-over from other donors' samples.

This clonotype appeared a few times. V and J are TRBV5-1 and TRBJ1-4, with 7 bases matching TRBD1. Trimming took 0 bases from V and 4 from J; bases not matched to a gene: 3. This CDR3 is 15 amino acids long. Germline CDR1 SGHRS, CDR2 YFSETQ. The CDR3 reads CASSLGTGLNEKLFF. CDR3 bases: TGCGCCAGCAGCTTGGGGACAGGCCTTAATGAAAAACTGTTTTTT.

This clonotype showed up many times. The V gene is TRBV15, the J gene TRBJ1-6; D ambiguous. The germline CDR1 and CDR2 sequences are LNHNV and YYDKDF (reference sequence). The V end was cut by 3 bases, the J end by 6 bases, with 9 bases between. The CDR3 length is 14 residues. This chain's CDR3 is CATSSLGVNSPLHF. The CDR3 coding sequence is TGTGCCACCAGCAGCTTGGGAGTTAATTCACCCCTCCACTTT.

This chain links TRBV9 with TRBJ2-1; TRBD2 might be the D (7 bases). Germline CDR1 is SGDLS and CDR2 is YYNGEE. The CDR3 sequence is 15 residues long. V lost 0 bases, J lost 4 bases, and 11 bases lay in between. The CDR3 loop is CASSVGGGAYNEQFF. CDR3 nucleotides: TGTGCCAGCAGCGTAGGAGGGGGGGCTTACAATGAGCAGTTCTTC.

In this sample, this clonotype turned up a few times. The V call is TRBV5-1, the J call TRBJ1-4; a weak D match, TRBD1 (6 bases). Germline V gives CDR1 SGHRS, CDR2 YFSETQ. Trimming left V 1 base short and J 8 bases short, with 24 bases between. The CDR3 extends over 18 amino acids. This chain's CDR3 is CASSLKVSGASYAEKLFF. The CDR3 DNA sequence: TGCGCCAGCAGCTTGAAAGTGTCGGGGGCTTCGTACGCCGAAAAACTGTTTTTT.

There are a few counts of this clonotype. This chain links TRBV7-2 with TRBJ1-1; D gene ambiguous. V gave up 5 bases and J gave up 10 bases, with 17 bases separating them. The CDR3 is made up of 13 amino acids. In germline, CDR1 is SGHTA, CDR2 FQGNSA. The CDR3 protein is CASSPQNKGLAFF. The CDR3 DNA reads as TGTGCCAGCAGCCCCCAAAATAAGGGTTTAGCTTTCTTT.

This clonotype is judged medium-sized (0.01 to 0.1%). The chain couples TRBV7-6 to TRBJ1-1; weak D call: TRBD1 (5 bases). Germline CDR1 reads SGHVS; CDR2 reads FNYEAQ. There are 17 residues in the CDR3. V gave up 2 bases and J gave up 9 bases, with 25 bases separating them. CDR3 bases: TGTGCCAGCAGCTTAAGCCCATACCGGGACGCCAATAGGCAAGCTTTCTTT. Protein product: CASSLSPYRDANRQAFF.

This clonotype showed up many times. The chain carries TRBV20-1 and TRBJ1-3, with D possibly TRBD1 on 6 matching bases. Germline values: CDR1 DFQATT, CDR2 SNEGSKA (reference sequence). V lost 6 bases to trimming and J lost 6 bases, with 15 bases between them. The CDR3 contains 13 residues. The chain's CDR3 is CSAGDTSLNTIYF. CDR3 DNA: TGCAGTGCCGGGGACACCAGTTTAAACACCATATATTTT.

In this sample, this clonotype turned up a few times. The chain couples TRBV6-6 to TRBJ2-7, with TRBD1 matching over 9 bases. Germline CDR1 is MNHNY and CDR2 is SVGAGI (reference sequence). V lost 2 bases to trimming and J lost 3 bases; unmatched junction nucleotides: 2. The CDR3 has 14 amino acids. The CDR3 spells CASSYETGGYEQYF. The DNA for the CDR3 is TGTGCCAGCAGTTACGAGACAGGGGGCTACGAGCAGTACTTC.

This clonotype was counted ten times or more. V usage is TRBV4-2 and J usage is TRBJ1-1; maybe TRBD1 (5 bases). CDR3 length: 14 amino acids. V lost 2 bases, J lost 1 base, and 8 bases lay in between. Germline CDR1 and CDR2: LGHNA and YNFKEQ. CDR3 nucleotides: TGTGCCAGCAGCCAAAAGACAGAGAACACTGAAGCTTTCTTT. This codes for CASSQKTENTEAFF.

This clonotype was counted once. The chain couples TRBV5-6 to TRBJ1-1; weak D call: TRBD1 (5 bases). The germline V gene has CDR1 SGHDT and CDR2 YYEEEE. This CDR3 is built from 13 residues. V lost 1 base and J lost 5, with 9 bases in between. As DNA, the CDR3 is TGTGCCAGCAGCTTGATTGGGGGGACTGAAGCTTTCTTT. It encodes CASSLIGGTEAFF. The full variable domain, in which reference TRBV5-6 and TRBJ1-1 provide the parts outside the CDR3, is DAGVTQSPTHLIKTRGQQVTLRCSPKSGHDTVSWYQQALGQGPQFIFQYYEEEERQRGNFPDRFSGHQFPNYSSELNVNALLLGDSALYLCASSLIGGTEAFFGQGTRLTVV.

This clonotype was counted ten times or more. V is TRBV4-2 and J is TRBJ1-1, with a tentative D call TRBD1 (5 bases). V lost 5 bases and J 7 bases, leaving 17 bases between the germline ends. The CDR3 runs 14 residues. Germline CDR1 reads LGHNA; CDR2 reads YNFKEQ. In nucleotides, the CDR3 is TGTGCCAGCAGCGCTCGTGGCAGGGTGGGTGAAGCTTTCTTT. It is translated as CASSARGRVGEAFF.

This clonotype was recorded many times. This chain uses TRBV7-6 with TRBJ1-1, with unresolved D. V lost 3 bases to trimming and J lost 2 bases, with 7 bases between them. Germline CDR1 is SGHVS and CDR2 is FNYEAQ. The CDR3 totals 13 residues. In DNA, the CDR3 is TGTGCCAGCAGCTTCGAAGTTAACACTGAAGCTTTCTTT. Translated: CASSFEVNTEAFF.

V usage is TRBV4-1 and J usage is TRBJ2-7; TRBD2 agrees at 13 bases. The V segment lost 4 bases and the J segment 0 bases; nucleotides outside the gene matches: 6. The CDR3 consists of 17 residues. CDR1 is MGHRA and CDR2 is YSYEKL in the germline V gene. CDR3 amino acids: CASSLGLAGTTSYEQYF. The CDR3 DNA reads as TGCGCCAGCAGCCTGGGACTAGCGGGGACCACCTCCTACGAGCAGTACTTC.

There are a few counts of this clonotype. This chain connects TRBV12-3 or TRBV12-4 to TRBJ1-3; D gene unclear. This CDR3 comprises 14 residues. Deletions cut 3 bases from V and 0 bases from J, with 6 bases between. CDR3 sequence reads: CASSLLVSGNTIYF. CDR3 bases: TGTGCCAGCAGTTTGCTCGTCTCTGGAAACACCATATATTTT.

This clonotype was counted only a few times. The V gene is TRBV7-6, the J gene TRBJ2-1; D possibly uses TRBD1 or TRBD2 (6 bases each). Trimming left V 6 bases short and J 0 bases short, with 12 bases between. CDR3 length equals 15 residues. Germline values: CDR1 SGHVS, CDR2 FNYEAQ. CDR3 sequence: CASRLGGSSYNEQFF. The CDR3 nucleotides read TGTGCCAGCAGACTAGGGGGGAGCTCCTACAATGAGCAGTTCTTC.

There are a few counts of this clonotype. The V gene is TRBV9, the J gene TRBJ2-5, with 13 bases identical to TRBD2. Germline V CDR1 and CDR2: SGDLS, YYNGEE. V was clipped by 0 bases and J by 3 bases; unmatched bases: 5. This CDR3 comprises 17 residues. CDR3 nucleotides: TGTGCCAGCAGCGTAGCTCTGGGACTAGCGGGGAAAGAGACCCAGTACTTC. This codes for CASSVALGLAGKETQYF. Full variable domain (missing parts from reference TRBV9 and TRBJ2-5): DSGVTQTPKHLITATGQRVTLRCSPRSGDLSVYWYQQSLDQGLQFLIQYYNGEERAKGNILERFSAQQFPDLHSELNLSSLELGDSALYFCASSVALGLAGKETQYFGPGTRLLVL.

Points on this clonotype: A much larger clonotype is one base distant, so this may be a read error. This rearrangement joins TRBV20-1 to TRBJ2-7; 8 bases map to TRBD1. The CDR3 has 13 residues. J was trimmed by 3 bases and V by 5 bases; bases with no gene match: 6. CDR1 is DFQATT and CDR2 is SNEGSKA in the germline V gene (reference sequence). CDR3 nucleotides: TGCAGTGCTTGGACAGGGTATGACTACGAGCAGTACTTC. Protein: CSAWTGYDYEQYF.

This chain uses TRBV3-1 with TRBJ1-6; 9 nucleotides match TRBD1. After removal of 5 bases from V and 2 bases from J, the junction contained 7 bases not matched to a gene. Looked up from germline, CDR1 is LGHDT and CDR2 is YNNKEL (reference sequence). This CDR3 is 17 amino acids long. CDR3 sequence reads: CASSIGTGKTYNSPLHF. CDR3 in DNA: TGTGCCAGCAGCATAGGGACAGGGAAGACCTATAATTCACCCCTCCACTTT. The variable domain in full, completed from reference TRBV3-1 and TRBJ1-6, reads DTAVSQTPKYLVTQMGNDKSIKCEQNLGHDTMYWYKQDSKKFLKIMFSYNNKELIINETVPNRFSPKSPDKAHLNLHINSLELGDSAVYFCASSIGTGKTYNSPLHFGNGTRLTVT.

This clonotype was counted ten times or more. V is TRBV29-1 and J is TRBJ1-2, with D possibly being TRBD1 (5 bases). V dropped 5 bases and J dropped 4 bases, with 17 bases sitting between them. Germline CDR1 SQVTM, CDR2 ANQGSEA. The CDR3 is 14 amino acids. CDR3 residues: CSVRVGGSIYGYTF. As DNA, the CDR3 is TGCAGCGTTCGAGTCGGGGGGTCGATCTATGGCTACACCTTC.

In its sample, this clonotype was seen a few times. The CDR3 region is CASRRDGTRANVLTF. As DNA, the CDR3 is TGTGCCAGCAGGCGGGACGGAACGAGAGCCAACGTCCTGACTTTC. The V and J genes are TRBV2 and TRBJ2-6, with D possibly matching TRBD2 (6 bases). The V and J ends lost 6 bases and 7 bases respectively, with 16 bases between them. The CDR3 has 15 residues. Germline loops: CDR1 SNHLY, CDR2 FYNNEI.

The chain combines TRBV6-5 with TRBJ1-2; TRBD1 agrees at 10 bases. This CDR3 contains 17 residues. Germline trimming cut 2 bases from V and 2 bases from J; bases unmatched to any gene: 8. Germline-derived CDR1 and CDR2 are MNHEY and SVGAGI. The CDR3 nucleotides read TGTGCCAGCAGTTACGCAGGCGACAGGGGGCTAAACTATGGCTACACCTTC. Protein product: CASSYAGDRGLNYGYTF.

This clonotype was recorded at least ten times. The chain recombines TRBV11-1 with TRBJ2-7; possibly TRBD2 for D (6 bases). This CDR3 has 15 amino acids. Looked up from germline, CDR1 is SGHAT and CDR2 is FQDESV (reference sequence). Between the trimmed V and J ends, which lost 5 bases and 3 bases, there was a span of 17 bases. CDR3 loop: CASSPGVSSLYEQYF. CDR3 in DNA: TGTGCCAGCAGCCCGGGGGTGAGCAGCCTCTACGAGCAGTACTTC. Full variable domain (missing parts from reference TRBV11-1 and TRBJ2-7): EAEVAQSPRYKITEKSQAVAFWCDPISGHATLYWYRQILGQGPELLVQFQDESVVDDSQLPKDRFSAERLKGVDSTLKIQPAELGDSAMYLCASSPGVSSLYEQYFGPGTRLTVT.

This clonotype showed up many times. V gene TRBV5-1 combines with J gene TRBJ2-5, with D tentatively TRBD2 (6 bases). Germline lookup yields CDR1 SGHRS and CDR2 YFSETQ. V dropped 4 bases and J dropped 2 bases, with 15 bases sitting between them. The CDR3 has 15 residues. The CDR3 here is CASSVLPAGQETQYF. The CDR3 DNA follows: TGCGCCAGCAGCGTTCTACCGGCGGGGCAAGAGACCCAGTACTTC.

As to this clonotype: The junction does not match germline at one end; this may be a read error. This sequence joins TRBV7-9 and TRBJ2-7; D possibly matches TRBD1 or TRBD2 (5 bases each). Germline V gene lookup returns CDR1 SEHNR and CDR2 FQNEAQ (reference sequence). This CDR3 has 12 amino acids. CDR3 in DNA: TGTGCCAGCAGCTTAGCAGGGACCGAGGAGTACTTC. Protein product: CASSLAGTEEYF.

This clonotype was counted many times. This rearrangement joins TRBV19 to TRBJ1-4, with 8 nucleotides matching TRBD1. Germline assignment: CDR1 LNHDA and CDR2 SQIVND (reference sequence). With 5 bases clipped from V and 10 bases from J, the junction kept 12 bases outside the gene matches. The CDR3 extends over 15 amino acids. The CDR3 loop reads CASSAGTGSSGKLFF. CDR3 coding DNA: TGTGCCAGTAGTGCCGGGACAGGCTCGTCAGGAAAACTGTTTTTT.

This clonotype has at least ten counts. The genes are TRBV7-9 and TRBJ2-1; 7 nucleotides agree with TRBD2. The trim removed 2 bases at V and 4 bases at J, leaving 5 bases unmatched. This CDR3 region has 15 residues. Germline CDR1 reads SEHNR; CDR2 reads FQNEAQ (reference sequence). For the CDR3, the DNA is TGTGCCAGCAGCTTATGGTCTAGCGGTTACAATGAGCAGTTCTTC. It specifies CASSLWSSGYNEQFF.

This clonotype was observed at least ten times. The genes are TRBV28 and TRBJ1-3; TRBD1 aligns across 7 bases. J lost 4 bases, V lost 5 bases, and 14 bases had no gene match. Per germline, CDR1 MDHEN and CDR2 SYDVKM. This CDR3 region has 17 residues. The CDR3 bases are TGTGCCAGCAGTGGGCCGACAGGGAGTCTTTCCGGAAACACCATATATTTT. Protein: CASSGPTGSLSGNTIYF.

This clonotype appeared a few times. Given a much more abundant clone one base away, this may be a read error. CDR3 DNA: TGTGTCAGCAGTCCCGGGACTAGCGACCAAGAGACCCAGTACTTC. Protein sequence: CVSSPGTSDQETQYF. The chain links TRBV6-2 or TRBV6-3 to TRBJ2-5; 10 bases match TRBD2. This CDR3 is 15 amino acids long. Germline lookup yields CDR1 MNHEY and CDR2 SVGEGT.

There are many counts of this clonotype. The V and J genes are TRBV9 and TRBJ1-1; D remains unclear. Germline-derived CDR1 and CDR2 are SGDLS and YYNGEE. V lost 3 bases, J lost 5 bases, and 14 bases lay in between. This CDR3 is built from 14 residues. The DNA of the CDR3 is TGTGCCAGCAGCGCGGGTCTGTCGGGGACTGAAGCTTTCTTT. Translation gives CASSAGLSGTEAFF.

This clonotype occurred many times. The chain has TRBV30 and TRBJ2-5; D is perhaps TRBD1 or TRBD2 (5 bases each). Deletions cut 3 bases from V and 2 bases from J, with 13 bases between. This CDR3 region has 14 residues. Looked up from germline, CDR1 is GTSNPN and CDR2 is SVGIG (reference sequence). The CDR3 DNA reads as TGTGCCTGGAGCATAGGGACGGATCAAGAGACCCAGTACTTC. This encodes CAWSIGTDQETQYF.

This clonotype was picked up many times. Germline and junction disagree at one end, which may indicate a read error. This chain uses TRBV3-1 with TRBJ2-7; D gene ambiguous. This CDR3 region has 13 residues. Germline V lookup: CDR1 LGHDT, CDR2 YNNKEL (reference sequence). CDR3 DNA: TGTGTCAGCAGCCAAGAAACCAGTCTCGAGCAGTACTTC. Amino acids: CVSSQETSLEQYF.

The chain uses TRBV9 and TRBJ2-7; D uncertain. CDR1 is SGDLS, CDR2 YYNGEE, per germline. The CDR3 has 14 amino acids. Trimming removed 0 bases at V and 2 bases at J, with 9 bases between. The CDR3 region has the DNA TGTGCCAGCAGCGTAGGCCTGGGGACCTACGAGCAGTACTTC. It yields the protein CASSVGLGTYEQYF.